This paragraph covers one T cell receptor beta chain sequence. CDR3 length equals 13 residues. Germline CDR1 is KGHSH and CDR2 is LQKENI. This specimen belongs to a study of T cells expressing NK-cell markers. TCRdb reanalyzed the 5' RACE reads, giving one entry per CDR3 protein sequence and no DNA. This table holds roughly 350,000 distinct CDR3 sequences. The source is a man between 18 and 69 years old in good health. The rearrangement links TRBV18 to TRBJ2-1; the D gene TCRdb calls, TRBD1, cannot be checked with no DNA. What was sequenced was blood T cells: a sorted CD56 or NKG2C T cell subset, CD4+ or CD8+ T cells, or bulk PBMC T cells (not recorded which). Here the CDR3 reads CASSPQGWNEQFF.